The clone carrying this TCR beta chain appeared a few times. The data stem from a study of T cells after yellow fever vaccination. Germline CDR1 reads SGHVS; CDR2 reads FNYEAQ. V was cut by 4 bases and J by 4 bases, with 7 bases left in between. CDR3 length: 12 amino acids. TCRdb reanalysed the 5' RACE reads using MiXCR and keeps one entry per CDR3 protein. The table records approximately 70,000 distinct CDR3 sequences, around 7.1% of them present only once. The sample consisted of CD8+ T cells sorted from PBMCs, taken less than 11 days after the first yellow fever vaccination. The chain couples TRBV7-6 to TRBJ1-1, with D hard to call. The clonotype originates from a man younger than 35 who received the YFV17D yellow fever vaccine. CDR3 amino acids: CASSSFGTEAFF. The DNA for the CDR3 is TGTGCCAGCAGCTCCTTCGGCACTGAAGCTTTCTTT.